This T cell receptor (beta chain) was retrieved from a study of shared clonotypes between healthy human individuals. The germline V and J ends were trimmed by 3 bases and 5 bases, with 13 bases remaining between them. The CDR3 is 14 amino acids. CDR1 SEHNR and CDR2 FQNEAQ come from the germline V gene (reference sequence). A remark on this clone: Its antigen is not identified.

Here immunoSEQ multiplex PCR was the method, and the copy in TCRdb shows in-frame clones only, minus some. The table has millions of clones, approximately 94% seen once. Study-level findings and limits: Relative to memory subsets, naive subsets generally showed larger estimated richness.

CD45RO-negative, CCR7-selected cells formed the naive CD8 fraction, which excluded terminally differentiated effector memory CD45RA+ cells. The sequencing sample was made of naive CD8+ T cells sorted from blood. This chain connects TRBV7-9 to TRBJ1-1, with D possibly being TRBD1 (5 bases). The receptor was derived from a man younger than 30 in good health. The CDR3 region is CASSFSEGWTEAFF. The CDR3 DNA reads as TGTGCCAGCAGCTTCTCGGAGGGGTGGACTGAAGCTTTCTTT.